This passage covers 23 T cell receptor beta chains from one sample sequenced in a study of blood T cell repertoires in COVID-19. Some clones are missing from TCRdb's copy, which holds only in-frame ones; the method was immunoSEQ multiplex PCR. The sample records fewer than 350,000 clones, 80% to 90% being singletons. The specimen was peripheral blood. Receptor source: a woman in her sixties or seventies with COVID-19, enrolled during active disease.

As concerns this clone: Without the conserved terminal phenylalanine or tryptophan, this CDR3 likely stems from a read error. The limits of the CDR3 on the DNA are not certain, so only TCRdb's listed CDR3 is given. This chain connects TRBV28 to TRBJ1-2; the table's D call, TRBD1, was not checked against the DNA. Per the germline V gene, CDR1 is MDHEN and CDR2 is SYDVKM. The CDR3 contains 11 residues when both ends are counted. The CDR3 region is CASSATGLPLL.

This clone was seen a few times. The same CDR3 also results from other DNA sequences found in this sample. The chain uses TRBV19 and TRBJ1-2, with D possibly being TRBD1 (5 bases). CDR3 length: 13 amino acids. Trimming took 2 bases from V and 1 from J, leaving 5 bases between them. The germline gives CDR1 LNHDA, CDR2 SQIVND (reference sequence). CDR3 sequence (DNA): TGTGCCAGTAGTATACAGGGTAACTATGGCTACACCTTC. Amino acid sequence: CASSIQGNYGYTF. The variable domain in full, with the rest retrieved from reference TRBV19 and TRBJ1-2, is DGGITQSPKYLFRKEGQNVTLSCEQNLNHDAMYWYRQDPGQGLRLIYYSQIVNDFQKGDIAEGYSVSREKKESFPLTVTSAQKNPTAFYLCASSIQGNYGYTFGSGTRLTVV.

The J gene is TRBJ2-3, the V gene TRBV11-2; D perhaps matches TRBD1 (5 bases). CDR3 length: 14 residues. V lost 5 bases to trimming and J lost 5 bases, with 14 bases between them. Per the germline V gene, CDR1 is SGHAT and CDR2 is FQNNGV. DNA of the CDR3: TGTGCCAGCAGCCCTAGACAGTCCGGAGATACGCAGTATTTT. This gives the protein CASSPRQSGDTQYF.

The chain carries TRBV4-1 and TRBJ1-2; a weak D match, TRBD1 (5 bases). The germline V and J ends were trimmed by 1 base and 4 bases, with 10 bases remaining between them. This CDR3 is 14 amino acids long. Germline CDR1 and CDR2: MGHRA and YSYEKL. The CDR3 region is CASSQVSGLYGYTF. DNA of the CDR3: TGCGCCAGCAGCCAAGTGTCAGGGCTCTATGGCTACACCTTC.

The chain recombines TRBV12-3 or TRBV12-4 with TRBJ2-7; unclear D gene. V lost 8 bases, J lost 5 bases, and 13 bases lay in between. This CDR3 region has 12 residues. The CDR3 region is CASGSSRDEQYF. The CDR3, as DNA: TGTGCCAGCGGAAGCTCTAGAGACGAGCAGTACTTC.

The count of this clone is one. The CDR3 coding sequence is TGTGCCTCTTCAAGAAGGGACAGAACATTTTCACCCCTCCACTTT. Amino acid sequence: CASSRRDRTFSPLHF. The J gene is TRBJ1-6, the V gene TRBV30; 7 nucleotides align to TRBD1. This CDR3 comprises 15 residues. V lost 7 bases, J lost 9 bases, and 15 bases stayed unmatched. Per germline, CDR1 GTSNPN and CDR2 SVGIG (reference sequence).

This clone was observed a handful of times. The chain recombines TRBV5-4 with TRBJ1-1; D possibly corresponds to TRBD1 (5 bases). The CDR3 totals 13 residues. Trimming removed 1 base at V and 5 bases at J, with 9 bases between. In germline, CDR1 is SGHNT, CDR2 YYREEE (reference sequence). CDR3 DNA sequence: TGTGCCAGCAGCTTGAACGGGGGGACTGAAGCTTTCTTT. It is translated as CASSLNGGTEAFF.

The chain uses TRBV10-3 and TRBJ1-5; 9 bases map to TRBD1. V lost 0 bases to trimming and J lost 7 bases; unmatched junction nucleotides: 7. The germline V gene has CDR1 ENHRY and CDR2 SYGVKD. There are 16 residues in the CDR3. The CDR3 coding sequence is TGTGCCATCAGTGAGTCGACGGGAACAGGGGGCCAGCCCCAGCATTTT. Translation gives CAISESTGTGGQPQHF.

The chain carries TRBV27 and TRBJ1-5, with unresolved D. V was cut by 5 bases and J by 2 bases, with 19 bases left in between. The CDR3 length is 17 residues. Germline V gene data show CDR1 as MNHEY and CDR2 as SMNVEV (reference sequence). The CDR3 region is CASSPHETTGGNQPQHF. The CDR3 nucleotides are TGTGCCAGCAGTCCTCACGAAACTACCGGGGGCAATCAGCCCCAGCATTTT.

V is TRBV30 and J is TRBJ2-1; the D is unclear. Trimming stripped 2 bases from V and 1 base from J, with 9 bases between. This CDR3 is 14 amino acids long. In germline, CDR1 is GTSNPN, CDR2 SVGIG (reference sequence). The CDR3 nucleotides read TGTGCCTGGAGTCTGGCGGTTTCCTACAATGAGCAGTTCTTC. Translation gives CAWSLAVSYNEQFF.

The chain combines TRBV7-9 with TRBJ2-7, with 7 bases that match TRBD1. J lost 2 bases, V lost 5 bases, and 3 bases had no gene match. CDR1 and CDR2 (germline): SEHNR, FQNEAQ (reference sequence). The CDR3 covers 13 residues. CDR3 residues: CASSIGTAYEQYF. CDR3 nucleotide sequence: TGTGCCAGCAGCATCGGGACAGCCTACGAGCAGTACTTC.

The chain uses TRBV28 and TRBJ1-1, with TRBD1 as a possible D gene (5 bases). V shed 1 base and J shed 4 bases, with 13 bases lying between them. The germline V gene encodes CDR1 MDHEN and CDR2 SYDVKM. The CDR3 runs to 15 residues. CDR3 DNA: TGTGCCAGCAGTTTATTATCCTCCGGGGGCACTGAAGCTTTCTTT. This codes for CASSLLSSGGTEAFF.

This rearrangement joins TRBV5-1 to TRBJ1-2; D gene ambiguous. V was clipped by 4 bases and J by 4 bases, with 17 bases between them. This CDR3 is 15 amino acids long. From germline, CDR1 is SGHRS and CDR2 YFSETQ. CDR3 sequence (DNA): TGCGCCAGCAGCCCACACCCGTTCCGAGGCTATGGCTACACCTTC. This gives the protein CASSPHPFRGYGYTF.

The CDR3 region has the DNA TGCAGCGTTTTGGACTACTATGGCTACACCTTC. The encoded protein is CSVLDYYGYTF. The V call is TRBV29-1, the J call TRBJ1-2; D is uncertain. There are 11 residues in the CDR3. The V and J ends lost 5 bases and 3 bases respectively, with 7 bases between them. Germline V gene lookup returns CDR1 SQVTM and CDR2 ANQGSEA.

V gene TRBV9 combines with J gene TRBJ2-2; no clear D gene. V lost 0 bases, J lost 2 bases, and 5 bases lay in between. Germline V gene lookup returns CDR1 SGDLS and CDR2 YYNGEE. The CDR3 has 14 residues. As DNA, the CDR3 is TGTGCCAGCAGCGTAGAACTAAACACCGGGGAGCTGTTTTTT. Encoded protein: CASSVELNTGELFF.

This clone was seen more than once but under ten times. V gene TRBV7-3 combines with J gene TRBJ2-3; TRBD1 aligns across 7 bases. This CDR3 comprises 15 residues. The V gene's germline CDR1 is SGHTA and CDR2 FQGTGA. Trimming at V came to 0 bases and at J to 5 bases, leaving 5 bases not matched to a gene. CDR3 in DNA: TGTGCCAGCAGCTTAACAGGGGGCCGGGGAGATACGCAGTATTTT. Protein: CASSLTGGRGDTQYF.

The rearrangement links TRBV12-5 to TRBJ1-4; D is undetermined. The germline CDR1 and CDR2 sequences are LGHNT and FRNRAP. This CDR3 region has 14 residues. The V end lost 4 bases, the J end lost 6 bases, and 12 bases lay between the germline ends. This CDR3 is CASGSGLVDEKLFF. The DNA for the CDR3 is TGTGCTAGTGGTTCGGGGTTAGTGGATGAAAAACTGTTTTTT.

The chain joins TRBV3-1 (or the pseudogene TRBV3-2) to TRBJ2-2; D unclear. The germline V gene has CDR1 LGHDT and CDR2 YNNKEL (reference sequence). The CDR3 contains 13 residues. Trimming stripped 2 bases from V and 5 bases from J, with 6 bases between. CDR3 loop: CASSQLLTGELFF. The CDR3 DNA reads as TGTGCCAGCAGCCAACTCCTGACCGGGGAGCTGTTTTTT.

The J gene is TRBJ2-4, the V gene TRBV24-1, with TRBD2 as a possible D gene (6 bases). With 2 bases removed from V and 7 bases from J, the gap between germline ends came to 14 bases. Germline values: CDR1 KGHDR, CDR2 SFDVKD. The CDR3 length is 15 residues. The CDR3 DNA follows: TGTGCCACCAGTGATTCAAGCCGGAGGGTTAACATTCAGTACTTC. It codes for CATSDSSRRVNIQYF.

In regard to this clone: Distinct nucleotide sequences in the sample also encode this CDR3. The chain has TRBV6-5 and TRBJ1-1, with D possibly being TRBD1 (6 bases). Germline values: CDR1 MNHEY, CDR2 SVGAGI. The germline V and J ends were trimmed by 2 bases and 8 bases, with 12 bases remaining between them. This CDR3 contains 13 residues. Here the CDR3 reads CASSYSGGTEAFF. CDR3 in DNA: TGTGCCAGCAGTTACAGTGGGGGCACAGAAGCTTTCTTT.

V and J are TRBV5-1 and TRBJ2-7, with TRBD2 as a possible D gene (6 bases). V dropped 2 bases and J dropped 5 bases, with 11 bases sitting between them. This CDR3 contains 13 residues. Germline CDR1 is SGHRS and CDR2 is YFSETQ. Here the CDR3 reads CASSFRGNDEQYF. The CDR3 DNA is TGCGCCAGCAGCTTTCGGGGGAACGACGAGCAGTACTTC. Using reference TRBV5-1 and TRBJ2-7 for the parts outside the CDR3, the full variable domain is KAGVTQTPRYLIKTRGQQVTLSCSPISGHRSVSWYQQTPGQGLQFLFEYFSETQRNKGNFPGRFSGRQFSNSRSEMNVSTLELGDSALYLCASSFRGNDEQYFGPGTRLTVT.

The chain couples TRBV10-2 to TRBJ1-4; no clear D gene. Trimming took 9 bases from V and 2 from J, leaving 10 bases between them. The CDR3 loop spans 13 amino acids. Germline V gives CDR1 WSHSY, CDR2 SAAADI. CDR3 sequence (DNA): TGCGCCAGTGTGTCAAGCACTAATGAAAAACTGTTTTTT. It specifies CASVSSTNEKLFF.

The CDR3 DNA is TGCGCCAGCGCTCTCTTAGCGGGGGGCCTCACAGATACGCAGTATTTT. It specifies CASALLAGGLTDTQYF. The chain uses TRBV5-1 and TRBJ2-3, with TRBD2 matching over 10 bases. The CDR3 loop spans 16 amino acids. CDR1 SGHRS and CDR2 YFSETQ come from the germline V gene. With V trimmed by 7 bases and J by 2 bases, 10 bases remained unmatched.